The 28 T cell receptor beta chains presented below share a single source sample, sequenced in a study of vaccination effects on CD4 cells after COVID-19. Only in-frame clones appear in the TCRdb table, and some are missing; sequencing was by immunoSEQ multiplex PCR. Of about 8,900 clones detected, 65% to 85% appear once; the ten largest clones hold roughly 12%. Ahead of sequencing, the ViraFEST assay grew antigen-specific CD4+ T cells using viral peptide pools. Having been cultured for ten to eleven days, the cells underwent CD4+ T cell isolation. Their target antigens are unknown. Specimen: CD4+ T cells from PBMCs cultured with HCoV-229E spike peptides, collected before COVID-19 vaccination. The source is a human donor who received a COVID-19 vaccine.

This chain links TRBV4-1 with TRBJ2-1; TRBD2 agrees at 10 bases. Germline trimming cut 4 bases from V and 10 bases from J; bases unmatched to any gene: 10. The germline gives CDR1 MGHRA, CDR2 YSYEKL. The CDR3 extends over 15 amino acids. CDR3 coding DNA: TGCGCCAGCAGCCCTAGCGGGAGCTTCCTTGGCGAGCAGTTCTTC. Translating it yields CASSPSGSFLGEQFF.

This sequence joins TRBV27 and TRBJ1-6, with TRBD1 identical over 7 bases. From germline, CDR1 is MNHEY and CDR2 SMNVEV (reference sequence). The CDR3 runs 16 residues. The V gene end was trimmed by 8 bases and the J gene end by 10 bases; junction bases not matched to a gene: 17. The CDR3, as DNA: TGTGCCAGCCATCGGGCAATGGAGGGGGCACGGTCACCCCTCCACTTT. It specifies CASHRAMEGARSPLHF.

V is TRBV2 and J is TRBJ2-1, with TRBD2 identical over 7 bases. The trim removed 3 bases at V and 11 bases at J, leaving 7 bases unmatched. Germline V gene sequence: CDR1 SNHLY, CDR2 FYNNEI. The CDR3 is made up of 13 amino acids. The CDR3 DNA is TGTGCCAGCAGTGACATGGGGGGAGGGAAGCAGTTCTTC. Translated, it gives CASSDMGGGKQFF.

V and J are TRBV5-1 and TRBJ2-1; D is uncertain. CDR3 length equals 14 residues. Trimming left V 0 bases short and J 8 bases short, with 12 bases between. Germline CDR1 reads SGHRS; CDR2 reads YFSETQ. For the CDR3, the DNA is TGCGCCAGCAGCTTGGGGAGTGTTATGGATGAGCAGTTCTTC. This codes for CASSLGSVMDEQFF.

This clone was detected only a few times. V usage is TRBV24-1 and J usage is TRBJ1-5, with D perhaps matching TRBD1 (6 bases). Trimming left V 7 bases short and J 1 base short, with 19 bases between. This CDR3 is built from 17 residues. Germline-derived CDR1 and CDR2 are KGHDR and SFDVKD. The CDR3 loop is CATSRGGGASSNQPQHF. The CDR3 DNA follows: TGTGCCACCAGCCGAGGCGGGGGGGCTTCGAGCAATCAGCCCCAGCATTTT.

The chain combines TRBV4-1 with TRBJ2-1; D remains ambiguous. The CDR3 has 12 amino acids. Germline CDR1 is MGHRA and CDR2 is YSYEKL. V lost 2 bases to trimming and J lost 9 bases, with 8 bases between them. The CDR3 DNA reads TGCGCCAGCAGCCAAACAGAACGTGAGCAGTTCTTC. It specifies CASSQTEREQFF.

The CDR3 region has the DNA TGCGCCAGCAGCCAAGATCGGAGGGGCACCGGGGAGCTGTTTTTT. Its protein product is CASSQDRRGTGELFF. This chain links TRBV4-1 with TRBJ2-2; D perhaps matches TRBD2 (6 bases). CDR3 size: 15 residues. CDR1 is MGHRA, CDR2 YSYEKL, per germline. Trimming left V 0 bases short and J 4 bases short, with 9 bases between.

CDR3 DNA sequence: TGTGCCAGCAGTGACAAGGGGGGGGTCGGGGCGCGGGGTCAGCCCCAGCATTTT. Protein sequence: CASSDKGGVGARGQPQHF. V and J are TRBV6-1 and TRBJ1-5; D might be TRBD1 (6 bases). Germline V CDR1 and CDR2: MNHNS, SASEGT. The CDR3 runs to 18 residues. Trimming left V 3 bases short and J 6 bases short, with 24 bases between.

The V gene is TRBV13, the J gene TRBJ2-7; 7 nucleotides match TRBD1. Germline assignment: CDR1 PRHDT and CDR2 FYEKMQ (reference sequence). The V segment lost 1 base and the J segment 3 bases; nucleotides outside the gene matches: 3. This CDR3 contains 14 residues. CDR3: CASSLAPGGYEQYF. In nucleotides, the CDR3 is TGTGCCAGCAGCTTAGCCCCAGGGGGCTACGAGCAGTACTTC.

The rearrangement links TRBV10-3 to TRBJ2-5, with D perhaps matching TRBD1 (5 bases). The V gene lost 5 bases and the J gene lost 1 base, with 8 bases spanning the gap. The CDR3 contains 13 residues. Germline-derived CDR1 and CDR2 are ENHRY and SYGVKD. This CDR3 reads CAISQDSQETQYF. CDR3 sequence (DNA): TGTGCCATCAGTCAAGACAGCCAAGAGACCCAGTACTTC.

The chain joins TRBV5-1 to TRBJ2-1, with 11 bases identical to TRBD1. CDR3 length: 19 residues. The trim removed 2 bases at V and 0 bases at J, leaving 10 bases unmatched. In germline, CDR1 is SGHRS, CDR2 YFSETQ. The CDR3 region is CASSLGTGGSLSSYNEQFF. The CDR3 region has the DNA TGCGCCAGCAGCTTAGGGACAGGGGGTTCCCTTAGCTCCTACAATGAGCAGTTCTTC.

The J gene is TRBJ2-5, the V gene TRBV5-1; D gene ambiguous. Trimming stripped 5 bases from V and 3 bases from J, with 11 bases between. This CDR3 is 13 amino acids long. Germline CDR1 is SGHRS and CDR2 is YFSETQ. The CDR3 nucleotides are TGCGCCAGCAGTTCAGGATCCGAAGAGACCCAGTACTTC. It encodes CASSSGSEETQYF.

This clone has a single count. CDR3: CAISESNNLGGYTF. CDR3 sequence (DNA): TGTGCCATCAGTGAGTCGAATAATCTAGGGGGCTACACCTTC. The chain combines TRBV10-3 with TRBJ1-2; D gene ambiguous. The CDR3 has 14 residues. Between the trimmed V and J ends, which lost 0 bases and 8 bases, there was a span of 13 bases. The germline gives CDR1 ENHRY, CDR2 SYGVKD.

This clone has just a few counts. The chain uses TRBV5-1 and TRBJ2-2, with 8 bases that match TRBD1. Germline V gene sequence: CDR1 SGHRS, CDR2 YFSETQ. The junction had 9 bases not matched to a gene; V was cut back by 2 bases and J by 3 bases. This CDR3 contains 17 residues. CDR3 sequence (DNA): TGCGCCAGCAGCTTCCTAGGACAGGGCGGGGACACCGGGGAGCTGTTTTTT. It specifies CASSFLGQGGDTGELFF.

The chain joins TRBV4-1 to TRBJ2-5; TRBD1 aligns across 7 bases. The CDR3 length is 15 residues. J gave up 4 bases and V 4 bases, and 9 bases lay outside the gene matches. Germline V gene sequence: CDR1 MGHRA, CDR2 YSYEKL. This chain's CDR3 is CASSPNTGVRETQYF. In DNA, the CDR3 is TGCGCCAGCAGCCCCAATACAGGGGTGAGAGAGACCCAGTACTTC.

The chain has TRBV7-7 and TRBJ2-5; possibly TRBD2 for D (6 bases). Germline CDR1 reads SSHAT; CDR2 reads FNYEAQ (reference sequence). V shed 1 base and J shed 4 bases, with 16 bases lying between them. The CDR3 runs to 16 residues. For the CDR3, the DNA is TGTGCCAGCAGCTTAGGAAGACTAGTGTTGGGAGAGACCCAGTACTTC. Translated, it gives CASSLGRLVLGETQYF.

This clone is categorized as large. The V and J genes are TRBV27 and TRBJ2-7; 9 positions agree with TRBD2. The CDR3 is 19 residues long. Trimming at V came to 0 bases and at J to 2 bases, leaving 14 bases not matched to a gene. The germline CDR1 and CDR2 sequences are MNHEY and SMNVEV (reference sequence). CDR3 nucleotide sequence: TGTGCCAGCAGTTTATCGGGGTCTAGCGGGACACCCCGGGCCTACGAGCAGTACTTC. Translated: CASSLSGSSGTPRAYEQYF.

The chain links TRBV6-5 to TRBJ2-7; 12 positions match TRBD2. The CDR3 has 14 amino acids. The germline V gene has CDR1 MNHEY and CDR2 SVGAGI. The junction had 3 bases not matched to a gene; V was cut back by 6 bases and J by 3 bases. CDR3 sequence reads: CASRRTSGNYEQYF. DNA for the CDR3: TGTGCCAGCAGGCGGACTAGCGGGAACTACGAGCAGTACTTC.

The count of this clone is one. V is TRBV25-1 and J is TRBJ2-3, with D unresolved. This CDR3 has 17 amino acids. Trimming cost V 0 bases and J 5 bases, with 18 bases left between them. Germline loops: CDR1 MGHDK, CDR2 SYGVNS. CDR3 sequence: CASSEYRLRVGGDTQYF. DNA for the CDR3: TGTGCCAGCAGTGAATATAGGCTTAGGGTTGGTGGAGATACGCAGTATTTT.

This clone appeared a single time. The chain recombines TRBV6-5 with TRBJ2-7, with D perhaps TRBD2 (7 bases). The CDR3 runs 15 residues. Germline V gene sequence: CDR1 MNHEY, CDR2 SVGAGI. Trimming stripped 0 bases from V and 0 bases from J, with 9 bases between. The chain's CDR3 is CASSYSGGGSYEQYF. Written as DNA, the CDR3 is TGTGCCAGCAGTTACTCGGGAGGGGGCTCCTACGAGCAGTACTTC.

The V call is TRBV10-1, the J call TRBJ2-1; the D gene is possibly TRBD2 (5 bases). The V end lost 7 bases, the J end lost 0 bases, and 13 bases lay between the germline ends. From germline, CDR1 is WNHNN and CDR2 SYGVQD (reference sequence). This CDR3 has 15 amino acids. The CDR3 reads CASTWVGSSYNEQFF. In nucleotides, the CDR3 is TGCGCCAGCACGTGGGTAGGGAGCTCCTACAATGAGCAGTTCTTC.

V and J are TRBV3-1 (or the pseudogene TRBV3-2) and TRBJ1-2, with D unclear. This CDR3 contains 13 residues. CDR1 is LGHDT and CDR2 is YNNKEL in the germline V gene (reference sequence). V shed 3 bases and J shed 0 bases, with 5 bases lying between them. CDR3 in amino acids: CASSHRPNYGYTF. CDR3 sequence (DNA): TGTGCCAGCAGCCATAGGCCTAACTATGGCTACACCTTC.

Only a few counts were recorded for this clone. V and J are TRBV10-1 and TRBJ2-7, with unresolved D. V lost 3 bases and J 2 bases, leaving 5 bases between the germline ends. Germline V gene lookup returns CDR1 WNHNN and CDR2 SYGVQD (reference sequence). The CDR3 is 12 amino acids. CDR3 in DNA: TGCGCCAGCAGTGACAGAGCCTACGAGCAGTACTTC. It specifies CASSDRAYEQYF.

This rearrangement joins TRBV7-2 to TRBJ2-1, with TRBD1 identical over 10 bases. CDR1 SGHTA and CDR2 FQGNSA come from the germline V gene. V lost 1 base, J lost 8 bases, and 14 bases stayed unmatched. The CDR3 is 18 residues long. CDR3 protein: CASSLGFPGQGYDDEQFF. The CDR3 DNA sequence: TGTGCCAGCAGCTTAGGATTTCCGGGACAGGGGTATGATGATGAGCAGTTCTTC.

The chain has TRBV5-1 and TRBJ2-5, with 9 bases that match TRBD1. The length of the CDR3 is 15 residues. V trimming: 6 bases; J trimming: 2 bases; junction bases outside the gene matches: 8. The germline gives CDR1 SGHRS, CDR2 YFSETQ. As DNA, the CDR3 is TGCGCCAGCACCTCACAGGGGGCCATTCAAGAGACCCAGTACTTC. Protein product: CASTSQGAIQETQYF.

The J gene is TRBJ1-6, the V gene TRBV5-1, with D tentatively TRBD1 (6 bases). Per germline, CDR1 SGHRS and CDR2 YFSETQ. There are 15 residues in the CDR3. Trimming took off 4 bases at V and 7 bases at J, with 15 bases between the two ends. The CDR3 spells CASSPGGAENSPLHF. As DNA, the CDR3 is TGCGCCAGCAGCCCTGGGGGCGCGGAGAATTCACCCCTCCACTTT.

The gene calls are TRBV11-3 and TRBJ2-1, with D possibly being TRBD1 or TRBD2 (5 bases each). The germline CDR1 and CDR2 sequences are SGHNT and YENEEA. The CDR3 has 15 residues. V was clipped by 0 bases and J by 0 bases, with 6 bases between them. The CDR3 loop reads CASSLEGDSYNEQFF. The CDR3 DNA sequence: TGTGCCAGCAGCTTAGAGGGGGACTCCTACAATGAGCAGTTCTTC. The full variable domain, completed using reference TRBV11-3 and TRBJ2-1, is EAGVVQSPRYKIIEKKQPVAFWCNPISGHNTLYWYLQNLGQGPELLIRYENEEAVDDSQLPKDRFSAERLKGVDSTLKIQPAELGDSAVYLCASSLEGDSYNEQFFGPGTRLTVL.

J is TRBJ2-5 and V is TRBV6-5; 10 bases are shared with TRBD2. This CDR3 is built from 14 residues. CDR1 MNHEY and CDR2 SVGAGI come from the germline V gene. Trimming cost V 10 bases and J 2 bases; bases outside gene matches: 7. The CDR3 region has the DNA TGTGCCACCAAAAGCGGGGGGGCACAAGAGACCCAGTACTTC. Translation: CATKSGGAQETQYF.